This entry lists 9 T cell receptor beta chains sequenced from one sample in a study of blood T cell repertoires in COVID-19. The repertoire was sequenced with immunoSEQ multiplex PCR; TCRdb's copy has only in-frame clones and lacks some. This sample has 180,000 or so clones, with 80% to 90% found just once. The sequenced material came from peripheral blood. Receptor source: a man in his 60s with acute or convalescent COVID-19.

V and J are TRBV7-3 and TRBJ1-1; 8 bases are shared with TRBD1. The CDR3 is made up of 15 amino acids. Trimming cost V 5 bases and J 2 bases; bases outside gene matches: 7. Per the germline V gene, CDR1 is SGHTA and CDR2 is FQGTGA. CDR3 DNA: TGTGCCAGCAGCCGAGGACAGGGTCGTAACACTGAAGCTTTCTTT. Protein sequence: CASSRGQGRNTEAFF.

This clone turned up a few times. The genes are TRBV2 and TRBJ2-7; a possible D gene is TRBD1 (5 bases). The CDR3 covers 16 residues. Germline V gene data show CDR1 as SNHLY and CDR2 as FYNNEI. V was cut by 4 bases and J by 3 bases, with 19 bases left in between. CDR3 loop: CASSVRDPTLFYEQYF. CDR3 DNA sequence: TGTGCCAGCAGTGTCAGGGATCCCACCTTGTTCTACGAGCAGTACTTC.

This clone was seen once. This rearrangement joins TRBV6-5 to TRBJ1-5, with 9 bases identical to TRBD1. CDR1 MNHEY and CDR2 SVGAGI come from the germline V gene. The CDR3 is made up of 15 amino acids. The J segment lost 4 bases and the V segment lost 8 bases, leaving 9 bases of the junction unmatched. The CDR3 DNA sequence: TGTGCCAGCCACTATAGACAGGGGGATAATCAGCCCCAGCATTTT. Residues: CASHYRQGDNQPQHF.

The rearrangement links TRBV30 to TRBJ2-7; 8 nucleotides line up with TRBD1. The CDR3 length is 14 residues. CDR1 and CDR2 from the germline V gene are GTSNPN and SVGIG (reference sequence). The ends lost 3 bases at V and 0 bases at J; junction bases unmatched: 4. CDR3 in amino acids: CAWRRQGSSYEQYF. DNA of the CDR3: TGTGCCTGGAGGCGACAGGGGAGCTCCTACGAGCAGTACTTC.

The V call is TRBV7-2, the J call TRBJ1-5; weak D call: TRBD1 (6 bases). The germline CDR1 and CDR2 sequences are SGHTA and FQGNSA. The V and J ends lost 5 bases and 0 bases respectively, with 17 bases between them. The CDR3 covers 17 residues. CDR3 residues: CASSLEGTPSSNQPQHF. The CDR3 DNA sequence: TGTGCCAGCAGCCTCGAGGGGACACCTAGTAGCAATCAGCCCCAGCATTTT.

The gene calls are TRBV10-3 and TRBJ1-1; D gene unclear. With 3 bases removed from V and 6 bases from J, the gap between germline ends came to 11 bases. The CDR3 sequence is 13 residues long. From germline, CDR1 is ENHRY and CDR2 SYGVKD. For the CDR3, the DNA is TGTGCCATCAGTGATTTAGGGAGGTCTGAAGCTTTCTTT. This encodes CAISDLGRSEAFF.

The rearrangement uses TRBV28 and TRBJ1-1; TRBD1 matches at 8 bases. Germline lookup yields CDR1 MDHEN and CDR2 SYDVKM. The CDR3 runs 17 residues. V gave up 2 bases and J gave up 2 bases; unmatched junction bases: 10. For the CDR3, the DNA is TGTGCCAGCAGTTTAGTAGTGTCAGGGGGCGCAAACACTGAAGCTTTCTTT. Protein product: CASSLVVSGGANTEAFF.

The CDR3 sequence is CATSRGGDVAYEQYF. In DNA form, the CDR3 reads TGTGCCACCAGCAGGGGGGGGGACGTCGCCTACGAGCAGTACTTC. This chain joins TRBV15 and TRBJ2-7; TRBD2 matches 7 bases. In germline, CDR1 is LNHNV, CDR2 YYDKDF (reference sequence). This CDR3 has 15 residues. V lost 3 bases to trimming and J lost 2 bases; unmatched junction nucleotides: 7.

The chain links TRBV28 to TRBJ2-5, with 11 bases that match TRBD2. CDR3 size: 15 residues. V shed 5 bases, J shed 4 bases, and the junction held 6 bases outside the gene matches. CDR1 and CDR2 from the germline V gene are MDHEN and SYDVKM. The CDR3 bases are TGTGCCAGCAGTCCAAGACTAGCGGGACTAGAGACCCAGTACTTC. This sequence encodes CASSPRLAGLETQYF.